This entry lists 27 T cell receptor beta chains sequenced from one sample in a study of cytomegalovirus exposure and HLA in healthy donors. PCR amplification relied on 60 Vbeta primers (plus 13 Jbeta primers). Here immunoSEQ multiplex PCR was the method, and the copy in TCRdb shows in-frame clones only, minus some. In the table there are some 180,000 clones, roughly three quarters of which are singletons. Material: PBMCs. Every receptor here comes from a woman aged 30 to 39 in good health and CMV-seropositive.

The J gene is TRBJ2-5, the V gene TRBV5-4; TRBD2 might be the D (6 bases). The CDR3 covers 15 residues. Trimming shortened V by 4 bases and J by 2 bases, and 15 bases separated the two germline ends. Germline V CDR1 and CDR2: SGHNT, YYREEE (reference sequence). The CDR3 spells CASSRRAGGQETQYF. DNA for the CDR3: TGTGCCAGCAGCAGGCGAGCGGGCGGGCAAGAGACCCAGTACTTC. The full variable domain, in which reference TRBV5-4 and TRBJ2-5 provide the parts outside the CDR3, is ETGVTQSPTHLIKTRGQQVTLRCSSQSGHNTVSWYQQALGQGPQFIFQYYREEENGRGNFPPRFSGLQFPNYSSELNVNALELDDSALYLCASSRRAGGQETQYFGPGTRLLVL.

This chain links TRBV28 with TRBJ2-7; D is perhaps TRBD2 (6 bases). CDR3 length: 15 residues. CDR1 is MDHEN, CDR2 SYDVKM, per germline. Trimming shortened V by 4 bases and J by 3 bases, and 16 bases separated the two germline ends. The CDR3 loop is CASSSPSAGYYEQYF. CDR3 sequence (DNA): TGTGCCAGCAGTTCCCCGTCTGCGGGGTACTACGAGCAGTACTTC.

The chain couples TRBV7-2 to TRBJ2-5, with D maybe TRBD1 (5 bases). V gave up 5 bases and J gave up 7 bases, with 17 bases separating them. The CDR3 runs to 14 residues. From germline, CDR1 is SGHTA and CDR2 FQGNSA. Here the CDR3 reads CASSQGGSLGTQYF. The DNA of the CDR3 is TGTGCCAGCAGCCAGGGTGGGTCACTGGGGACCCAGTACTTC.

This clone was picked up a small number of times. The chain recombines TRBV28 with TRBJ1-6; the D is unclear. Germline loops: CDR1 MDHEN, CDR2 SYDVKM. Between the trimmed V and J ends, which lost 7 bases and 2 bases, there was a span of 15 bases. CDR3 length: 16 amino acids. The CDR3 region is CASTLPRGTYNSPLHF. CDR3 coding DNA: TGTGCCAGCACACTCCCACGCGGGACCTATAATTCACCCCTCCACTTT.

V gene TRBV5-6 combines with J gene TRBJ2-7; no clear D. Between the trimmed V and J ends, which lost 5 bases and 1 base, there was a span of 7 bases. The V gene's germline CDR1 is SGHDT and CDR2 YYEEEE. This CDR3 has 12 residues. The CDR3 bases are TGTGCCAGCAGTCCCAATTCCTACGAGCAGTACTTC. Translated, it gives CASSPNSYEQYF.

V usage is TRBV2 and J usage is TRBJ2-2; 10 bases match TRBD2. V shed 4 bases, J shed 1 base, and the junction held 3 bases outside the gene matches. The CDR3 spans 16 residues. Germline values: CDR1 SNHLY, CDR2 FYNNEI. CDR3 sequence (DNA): TGTGCCAGCAGTGCCACTAGCGGGGTGAACACCGGGGAGCTGTTTTTT. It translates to CASSATSGVNTGELFF.

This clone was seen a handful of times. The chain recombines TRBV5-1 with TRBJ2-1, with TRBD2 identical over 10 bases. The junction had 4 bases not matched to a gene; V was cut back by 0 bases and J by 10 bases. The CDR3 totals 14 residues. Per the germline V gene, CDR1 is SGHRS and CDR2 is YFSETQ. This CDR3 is CASSLALAGSEQFF. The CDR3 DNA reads TGCGCCAGCAGCTTGGCACTAGCGGGGTCGGAGCAGTTCTTC.

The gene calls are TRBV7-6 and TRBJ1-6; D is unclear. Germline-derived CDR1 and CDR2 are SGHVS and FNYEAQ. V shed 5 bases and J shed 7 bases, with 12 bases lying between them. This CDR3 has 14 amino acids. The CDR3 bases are TGTGCCAGCAGCCAGACTTTCCAGAATTCACCCCTCCACTTT. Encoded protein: CASSQTFQNSPLHF.

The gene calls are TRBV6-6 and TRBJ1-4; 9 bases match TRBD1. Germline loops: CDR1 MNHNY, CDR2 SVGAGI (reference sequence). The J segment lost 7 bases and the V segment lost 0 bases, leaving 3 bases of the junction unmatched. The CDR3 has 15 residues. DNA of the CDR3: TGTGCCAGCAGTTACTCGATGGACAGGGGTGAAAAACTGTTTTTT. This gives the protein CASSYSMDRGEKLFF.

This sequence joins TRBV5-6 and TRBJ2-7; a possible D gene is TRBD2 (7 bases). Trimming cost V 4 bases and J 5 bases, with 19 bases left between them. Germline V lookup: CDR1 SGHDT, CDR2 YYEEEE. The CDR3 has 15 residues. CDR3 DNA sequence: TGTGCCAGCAGCCCAAGGGGGGGACCCGGGGACGAGCAGTACTTC. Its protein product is CASSPRGGPGDEQYF.

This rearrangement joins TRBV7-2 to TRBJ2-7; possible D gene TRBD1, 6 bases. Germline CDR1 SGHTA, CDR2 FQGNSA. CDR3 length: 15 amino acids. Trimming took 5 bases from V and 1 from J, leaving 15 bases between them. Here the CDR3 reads CASSLQGSSSYEQYF. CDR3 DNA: TGTGCCAGCAGCCTTCAGGGGTCCTCATCCTACGAGCAGTACTTC.

This CDR3 reads CASSLPGQGRSSGANVLTF. CDR3 bases: TGCGCCAGCAGCTTGCCGGGACAGGGTCGCAGCTCTGGGGCCAACGTCCTGACTTTC. This chain links TRBV5-1 with TRBJ2-6; TRBD1 aligns across 9 bases. Germline CDR1 is SGHRS and CDR2 is YFSETQ. The CDR3 length is 19 residues. The trim removed 1 base at V and 0 bases at J, leaving 8 bases unmatched.

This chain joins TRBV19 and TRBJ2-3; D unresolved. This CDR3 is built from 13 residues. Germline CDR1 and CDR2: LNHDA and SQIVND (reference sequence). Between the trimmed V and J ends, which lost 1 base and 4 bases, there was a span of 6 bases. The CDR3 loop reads CASSIAGADTQYF. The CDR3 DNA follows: TGTGCCAGTAGTATAGCGGGTGCAGATACGCAGTATTTT.

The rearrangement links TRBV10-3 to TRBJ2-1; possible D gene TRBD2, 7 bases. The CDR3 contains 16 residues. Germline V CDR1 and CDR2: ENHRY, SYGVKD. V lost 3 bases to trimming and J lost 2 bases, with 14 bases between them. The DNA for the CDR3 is TGTGCCATCAGTGATGGGGGGGCCGGGGCCTACAATGAGCAGTTCTTC. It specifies CAISDGGAGAYNEQFF.

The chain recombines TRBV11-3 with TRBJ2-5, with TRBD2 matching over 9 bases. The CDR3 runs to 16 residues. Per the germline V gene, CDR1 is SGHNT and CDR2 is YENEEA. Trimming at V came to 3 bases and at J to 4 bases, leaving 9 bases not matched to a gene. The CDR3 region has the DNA TGTGCCAGCAGCTTTGGCGGGGGGGCCTTTTCAGAGACCCAGTACTTC. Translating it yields CASSFGGGAFSETQYF.

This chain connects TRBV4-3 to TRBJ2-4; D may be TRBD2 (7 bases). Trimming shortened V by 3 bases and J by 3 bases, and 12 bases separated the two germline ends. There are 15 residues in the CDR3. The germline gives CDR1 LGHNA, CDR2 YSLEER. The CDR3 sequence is CASSHGGASKNIQYF. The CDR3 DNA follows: TGCGCCAGCAGCCATGGGGGGGCGAGCAAAAACATTCAGTACTTC.

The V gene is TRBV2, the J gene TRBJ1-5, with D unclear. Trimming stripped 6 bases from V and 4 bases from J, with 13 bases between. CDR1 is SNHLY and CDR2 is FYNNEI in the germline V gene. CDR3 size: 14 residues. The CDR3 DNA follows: TGTGCCAGCAGCCGCGGGAGCCAAAATCAGCCCCAGCATTTT. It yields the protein CASSRGSQNQPQHF.

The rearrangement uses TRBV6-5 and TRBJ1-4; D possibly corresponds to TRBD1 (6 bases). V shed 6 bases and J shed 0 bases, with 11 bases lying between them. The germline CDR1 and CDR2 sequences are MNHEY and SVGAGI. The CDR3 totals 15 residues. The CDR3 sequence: CASRDRQATNEKLFF. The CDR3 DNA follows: TGTGCCAGCAGGGACAGACAGGCAACTAATGAAAAACTGTTTTTT.

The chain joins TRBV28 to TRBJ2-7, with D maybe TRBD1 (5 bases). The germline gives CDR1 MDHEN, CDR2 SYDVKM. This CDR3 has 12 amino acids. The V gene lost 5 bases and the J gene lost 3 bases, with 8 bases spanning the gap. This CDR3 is CASSPRGYEQYF. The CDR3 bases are TGTGCCAGCAGTCCTAGGGGCTACGAGCAGTACTTC.

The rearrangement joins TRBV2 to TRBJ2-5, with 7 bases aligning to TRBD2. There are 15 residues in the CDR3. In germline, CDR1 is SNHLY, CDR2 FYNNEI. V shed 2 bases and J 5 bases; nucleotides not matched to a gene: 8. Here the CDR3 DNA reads TGTGCCAGCAGTGAACGGGATCAGGGAGGGGAGACCCAGTACTTC. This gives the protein CASSERDQGGETQYF.

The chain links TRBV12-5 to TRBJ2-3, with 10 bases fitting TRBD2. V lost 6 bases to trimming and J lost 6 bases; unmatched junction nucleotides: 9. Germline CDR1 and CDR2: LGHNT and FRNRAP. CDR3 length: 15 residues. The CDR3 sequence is CASGEAGGLVDTQYF. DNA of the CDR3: TGTGCTAGTGGGGAAGCGGGGGGGCTAGTGGATACGCAGTATTTT.

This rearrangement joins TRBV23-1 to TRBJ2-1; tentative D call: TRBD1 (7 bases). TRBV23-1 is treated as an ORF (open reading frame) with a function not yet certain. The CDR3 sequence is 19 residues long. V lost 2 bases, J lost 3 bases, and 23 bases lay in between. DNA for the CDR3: TGCGCCAGCAGTCAAAGGAGGGGGCCTACCCCCACGAACTACAATGAGCAGTTCTTC. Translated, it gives CASSQRRGPTPTNYNEQFF.

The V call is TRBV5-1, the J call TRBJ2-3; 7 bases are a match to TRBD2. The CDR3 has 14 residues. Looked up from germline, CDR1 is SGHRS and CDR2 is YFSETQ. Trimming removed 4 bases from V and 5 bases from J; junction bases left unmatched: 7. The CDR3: CASSTGTNQDTQYF. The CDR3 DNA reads TGCGCCAGCAGCACCGGGACTAATCAAGATACGCAGTATTTT. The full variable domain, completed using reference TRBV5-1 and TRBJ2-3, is KAGVTQTPRYLIKTRGQQVTLSCSPISGHRSVSWYQQTPGQGLQFLFEYFSETQRNKGNFPGRFSGRQFSNSRSEMNVSTLELGDSALYLCASSTGTNQDTQYFGPGTRLTVL.

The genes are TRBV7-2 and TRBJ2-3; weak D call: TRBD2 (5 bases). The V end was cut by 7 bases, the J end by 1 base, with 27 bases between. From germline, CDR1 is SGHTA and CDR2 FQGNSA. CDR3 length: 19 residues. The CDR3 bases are TGTGCCAGCACCCCGCCCGAGAGCCGGGGTTTATATGGCACAGATACGCAGTATTTT. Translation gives CASTPPESRGLYGTDTQYF.

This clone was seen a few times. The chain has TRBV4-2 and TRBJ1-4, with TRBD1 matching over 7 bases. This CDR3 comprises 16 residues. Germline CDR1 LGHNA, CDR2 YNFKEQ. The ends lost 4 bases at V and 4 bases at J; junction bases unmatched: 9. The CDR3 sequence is CASSPTPGQFNEKLFF. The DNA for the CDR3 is TGTGCCAGCAGCCCGACCCCGGGACAGTTTAATGAAAAACTGTTTTTT.

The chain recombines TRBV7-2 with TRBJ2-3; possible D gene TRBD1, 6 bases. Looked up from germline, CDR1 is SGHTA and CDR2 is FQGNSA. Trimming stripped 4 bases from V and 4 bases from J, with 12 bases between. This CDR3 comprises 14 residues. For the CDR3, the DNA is TGTGCCAGCAGCTCAGTGACAGGCGCAGATACGCAGTATTTT. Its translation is CASSSVTGADTQYF.

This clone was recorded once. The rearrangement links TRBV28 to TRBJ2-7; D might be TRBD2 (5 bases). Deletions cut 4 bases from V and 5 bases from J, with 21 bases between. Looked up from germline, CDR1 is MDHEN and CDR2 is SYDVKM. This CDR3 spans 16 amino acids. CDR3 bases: TGTGCCAGCAGTTCGAGGACTCTTTCGGGCCTGAACGAGCAGTACTTC. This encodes CASSSRTLSGLNEQYF.